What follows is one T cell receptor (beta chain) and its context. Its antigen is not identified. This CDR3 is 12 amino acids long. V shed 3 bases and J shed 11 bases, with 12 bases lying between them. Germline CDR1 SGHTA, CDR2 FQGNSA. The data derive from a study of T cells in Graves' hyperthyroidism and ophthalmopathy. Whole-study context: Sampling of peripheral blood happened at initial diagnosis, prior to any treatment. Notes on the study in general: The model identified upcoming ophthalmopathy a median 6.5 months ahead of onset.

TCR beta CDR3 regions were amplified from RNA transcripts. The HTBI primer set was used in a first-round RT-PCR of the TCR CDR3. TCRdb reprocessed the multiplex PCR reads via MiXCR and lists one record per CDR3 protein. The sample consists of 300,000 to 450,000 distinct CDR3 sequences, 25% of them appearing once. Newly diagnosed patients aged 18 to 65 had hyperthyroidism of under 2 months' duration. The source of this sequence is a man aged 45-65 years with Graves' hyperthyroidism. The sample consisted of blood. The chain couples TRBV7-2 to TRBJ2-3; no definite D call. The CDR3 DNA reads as TGTGCCAGCAGCTTCGGGCTGACCGTGCAGTATTTT. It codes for CASSFGLTVQYF.